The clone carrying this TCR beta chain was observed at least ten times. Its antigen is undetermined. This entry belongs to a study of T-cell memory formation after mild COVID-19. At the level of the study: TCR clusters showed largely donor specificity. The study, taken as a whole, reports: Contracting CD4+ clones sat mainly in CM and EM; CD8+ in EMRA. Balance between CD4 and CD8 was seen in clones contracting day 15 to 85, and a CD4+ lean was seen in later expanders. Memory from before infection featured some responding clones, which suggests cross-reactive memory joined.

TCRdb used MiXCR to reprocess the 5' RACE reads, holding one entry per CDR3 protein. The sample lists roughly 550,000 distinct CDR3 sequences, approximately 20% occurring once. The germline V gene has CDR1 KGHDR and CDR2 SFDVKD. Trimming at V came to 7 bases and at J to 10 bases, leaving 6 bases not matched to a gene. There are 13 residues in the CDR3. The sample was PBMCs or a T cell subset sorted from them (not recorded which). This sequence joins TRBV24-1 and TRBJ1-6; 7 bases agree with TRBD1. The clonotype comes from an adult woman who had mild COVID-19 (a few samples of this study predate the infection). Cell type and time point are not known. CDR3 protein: CATRKGAGSPLHF. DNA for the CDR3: TGTGCCACCAGAAAGGGGGCTGGATCACCCCTCCACTTT.